These 24 T cell receptor beta chains were sequenced from one sample in a study of T cell changes during pregnancy in multiple sclerosis. Assay: immunoSEQ multiplex PCR; the TCRdb copy retains only in-frame clones and omits some. The sample holds more than 45,000 clones, 92% seen once. The specimen comprised CD4+ T cells from peripheral blood mononuclear cells, sampled in the second trimester of pregnancy. The receptor source for this set is a female donor in good health, enrolled as a control in a pregnancy study.

The rearrangement joins TRBV5-1 to TRBJ2-7, with 9 bases aligning to TRBD1. CDR1 and CDR2 from the germline V gene are SGHRS and YFSETQ. V shed 0 bases, J shed 2 bases, and the junction held 3 bases outside the gene matches. The CDR3 is 15 amino acids. For the CDR3, the DNA is TGCGCCAGCAGCTTGGAAAACAGGGGGCCCTACGAGCAGTACTTC. Its translation is CASSLENRGPYEQYF. Full variable domain (remainder filled in from reference TRBV5-1 and TRBJ2-7): KAGVTQTPRYLIKTRGQQVTLSCSPISGHRSVSWYQQTPGQGLQFLFEYFSETQRNKGNFPGRFSGRQFSNSRSEMNVSTLELGDSALYLCASSLENRGPYEQYFGPGTRLTVT.

This clone was counted between two and nine times. Other nucleotide sequences in the sample specify the same CDR3. The gene calls are TRBV4-2 and TRBJ2-7; D might be TRBD2 (6 bases). Per germline, CDR1 LGHNA and CDR2 YNFKEQ. The CDR3 covers 15 residues. Trimming pared 1 base from V and 0 bases from J, leaving 10 bases between. The CDR3 DNA reads as TGTGCCAGCAGCCAAGTTAGCGGAACCTCCTACGAGCAGTACTTC. Amino acid sequence: CASSQVSGTSYEQYF.

This clone came up once. The gene calls are TRBV5-1 and TRBJ2-7; no clear D. The germline CDR1 and CDR2 sequences are SGHRS and YFSETQ. There are 13 residues in the CDR3. Trimming pared 4 bases from V and 7 bases from J, leaving 15 bases between. The CDR3 is CASSPEVSREQYF. CDR3 nucleotide sequence: TGCGCCAGCAGCCCCGAAGTTAGCCGGGAGCAGTACTTC.

J is TRBJ1-2 and V is TRBV18, with D perhaps TRBD1 (6 bases). The V gene's germline CDR1 is KGHSH and CDR2 LQKENI. V was pared by 3 bases and J by 6 bases, with 14 bases between. This CDR3 is 14 amino acids long. CDR3 loop: CASSPIKQGDGYTF. CDR3 nucleotides: TGTGCCAGCTCACCTATTAAACAGGGAGATGGCTACACCTTC.

This clone was detected once. The rearrangement joins TRBV6-1 to TRBJ1-2; D is perhaps TRBD1 (6 bases). The CDR3 contains 13 residues. The V and J ends lost 5 bases and 3 bases respectively, with 10 bases between them. Germline V CDR1 and CDR2: MNHNS, SASEGT. CDR3 residues: CASSRDKDYGYTF. The CDR3 DNA reads TGTGCCAGCAGTCGGGACAAGGACTATGGCTACACCTTC.

The genes are TRBV18 and TRBJ2-2; TRBD2 is a possible D gene (5 bases). The V gene lost 4 bases and the J gene lost 6 bases, with 12 bases spanning the gap. CDR1 KGHSH and CDR2 LQKENI come from the germline V gene. This CDR3 region has 14 residues. This CDR3 reads CASSRGRGSGELFF. The DNA of the CDR3 is TGTGCCAGCTCACGCGGCCGGGGTTCCGGGGAGCTGTTTTTT.

The gene calls are TRBV15 and TRBJ2-1, with D perhaps TRBD1 (5 bases). V was cut by 3 bases and J by 8 bases, with 20 bases left in between. The CDR3 runs 16 residues. From germline, CDR1 is LNHNV and CDR2 YYDKDF (reference sequence). DNA of the CDR3: TGTGCCACCAGCAGGGTCGTTTTCTTAGGGGTAGATGAGCAGTTCTTC. Its protein product is CATSRVVFLGVDEQFF. Variable domain in full (rest from reference TRBV15 and TRBJ2-1): DAMVIQNPRYQVTQFGKPVTLSCSQTLNHNVMYWYQQKSSQAPKLLFHYYDKDFNNEADTPDNFQSRRPNTSFCFLDIRSPGLGDTAMYLCATSRVVFLGVDEQFFGPGTRLTVL.

This clone was detected only a few times. The chain carries TRBV28 and TRBJ1-1; possible D gene TRBD1, 6 bases. V lost 3 bases to trimming and J lost 1 base, with 9 bases between them. CDR3 length: 14 amino acids. CDR1 is MDHEN and CDR2 is SYDVKM in the germline V gene. The CDR3 DNA reads as TGTGCCAGCAGTTTTACAGGGTGGAACACTGAAGCTTTCTTT. It is translated as CASSFTGWNTEAFF. The variable domain in full, completed from reference TRBV28 and TRBJ1-1, reads DVKVTQSSRYLVKRTGEKVFLECVQDMDHENMFWYRQDPGLGLRLIYFSYDVKMKEKGDIPEGYSVSREKKERFSLILESASTNQTSMYLCASSFTGWNTEAFFGQGTRLTVV.

The rearrangement uses TRBV18 and TRBJ2-6; 12 nucleotides match TRBD1. The J segment lost 1 base and the V segment lost 3 bases, leaving 7 bases of the junction unmatched. CDR3 length: 19 amino acids. The V gene's germline CDR1 is KGHSH and CDR2 LQKENI. The CDR3 here is CASSPTPGQGASGANVLTF. CDR3 DNA sequence: TGTGCCAGCTCACCGACGCCGGGACAGGGGGCGTCTGGGGCCAACGTCCTGACTTTC.

CDR3 sequence reads: CASSQGTSNPFYEQYF. The DNA for the CDR3 is TGTGCCAGCAGCCAAGGGACTAGCAATCCCTTCTACGAGCAGTACTTC. The chain uses TRBV14 and TRBJ2-7; 8 bases match TRBD2. V gave up 1 base and J gave up 3 bases; unmatched junction bases: 8. This CDR3 contains 16 residues. CDR1 and CDR2 (germline): SGHDN, FVKESK.

The rearrangement uses TRBV18 and TRBJ2-7; a possible D gene is TRBD2 (5 bases). In germline, CDR1 is KGHSH, CDR2 LQKENI. CDR3 size: 14 residues. Between the trimmed V and J ends, which lost 3 bases and 2 bases, there was a span of 11 bases. The CDR3 nucleotides are TGTGCCAGCTCACCGGGAGTCGGTGCCTACGAGCAGTACTTC. Translated, it gives CASSPGVGAYEQYF.

This clone appeared a single time. The chain has TRBV30 and TRBJ2-4; 8 nucleotides match TRBD1. The V and J ends lost 2 bases and 4 bases, in that order; junction bases with no gene match: 16. Germline V CDR1 and CDR2: GTSNPN, SVGIG (reference sequence). The CDR3 runs to 18 residues. CDR3 in amino acids: CAWSWGRTFRTGKNIQYF. For the CDR3, the DNA is TGTGCCTGGAGTTGGGGGAGGACCTTTCGGACAGGGAAAAACATTCAGTACTTC.

The CDR3 sequence: CSVEGGLGPDGYTF. DNA for the CDR3: TGCAGCGTTGAAGGAGGACTGGGCCCTGATGGCTACACCTTC. The chain recombines TRBV29-1 with TRBJ1-2; D is undetermined. Trimming took off 1 base at V and 6 bases at J, with 15 bases between the two ends. The CDR3 totals 14 residues. Per the germline V gene, CDR1 is SQVTM and CDR2 is ANQGSEA.

This chain links TRBV28 with TRBJ1-6, with D possibly matching TRBD1 (5 bases). This CDR3 has 14 amino acids. The V end lost 2 bases, the J end lost 7 bases, and 9 bases lay between the germline ends. Per the germline V gene, CDR1 is MDHEN and CDR2 is SYDVKM. The CDR3 loop is CASSLKGWNSPLHF. CDR3 nucleotide sequence: TGTGCCAGCAGTTTAAAGGGGTGGAATTCACCCCTCCACTTT.

The rearrangement joins TRBV7-2 to TRBJ2-7; TRBD2 matches at 11 bases. Germline values: CDR1 SGHTA, CDR2 FQGNSA. V was pared by 1 base and J by 10 bases, with 3 bases of the junction left unmatched. The CDR3 consists of 13 residues. Here the CDR3 reads CASSLGTSGSQYF. As DNA, the CDR3 is TGTGCCAGCAGCTTAGGTACTAGCGGGAGCCAGTACTTC.

This clone was found once. This rearrangement joins TRBV6-1 to TRBJ1-2; D unresolved. Per germline, CDR1 MNHNS and CDR2 SASEGT. The CDR3 is made up of 13 amino acids. V lost 8 bases, J lost 3 bases, and 13 bases lay in between. CDR3 bases: TGTGCCAGCGACCTAACGGGTGACTATGGCTACACCTTC. This encodes CASDLTGDYGYTF.

CDR3 protein: CASRTSGGAYNEQFF. Written as DNA, the CDR3 is TGTGCCAGTAGAACCTCAGGGGGAGCCTACAATGAGCAGTTCTTC. The chain combines TRBV19 with TRBJ2-1, with TRBD1 matching 7 bases. From germline, CDR1 is LNHDA and CDR2 SQIVND (reference sequence). The CDR3 runs to 15 residues. V gave up 6 bases and J gave up 2 bases; unmatched junction bases: 7.

This sequence joins TRBV5-1 and TRBJ1-6, with 8 bases aligning to TRBD1. Per germline, CDR1 SGHRS and CDR2 YFSETQ. The CDR3 is 15 residues long. With 0 bases clipped from V and 7 bases from J, the junction kept 3 bases outside the gene matches. In DNA, the CDR3 is TGCGCCAGCAGCTTGGGACAGGGGCAAAATTCACCCCTCCACTTT. Amino acids: CASSLGQGQNSPLHF.

The chain couples TRBV9 to TRBJ2-1, with 7 bases fitting TRBD2. The CDR3 has 17 amino acids. Germline V gene data show CDR1 as SGDLS and CDR2 as YYNGEE. Germline trimming cut 3 bases from V and 9 bases from J; bases unmatched to any gene: 18. CDR3 protein: CASSAGGHTYNQGEQFF. The CDR3 DNA sequence: TGTGCCAGCAGCGCGGGAGGACACACCTACAATCAAGGTGAGCAGTTCTTC.

The chain joins TRBV5-8 to TRBJ1-1, with no clear D. V lost 2 bases and J 0 bases, leaving 11 bases between the germline ends. The V gene's germline CDR1 is SGHTS and CDR2 YDEGEE. CDR3 length: 15 amino acids. The CDR3 coding sequence is TGTGCCAGCAGCTTTCAAGGAGCTATGAACACTGAAGCTTTCTTT. It codes for CASSFQGAMNTEAFF.

The chain recombines TRBV7-2 with TRBJ2-7; TRBD2 is a possible D gene (6 bases). The length of the CDR3 is 15 residues. V gave up 5 bases and J gave up 4 bases, with 18 bases separating them. CDR1 is SGHTA and CDR2 is FQGNSA in the germline V gene. The CDR3 sequence: CASSAPHSGVYEQYF. The CDR3 DNA reads as TGTGCCAGCAGCGCTCCTCATAGCGGTGTTTACGAGCAGTACTTC.

The CDR3 bases are TGTGCCAGCTCACCGGTAGGGGACTATGGCTACACCTTC. Its translation: CASSPVGDYGYTF. The rearrangement uses TRBV18 and TRBJ1-2; a weak D match, TRBD1 (5 bases). V lost 3 bases to trimming and J lost 3 bases, with 8 bases between them. The CDR3 totals 13 residues. Germline V gene sequence: CDR1 KGHSH, CDR2 LQKENI.

This chain links TRBV7-8 with TRBJ2-7, with D perhaps TRBD2 (5 bases). CDR3 size: 11 residues. Trimming shortened V by 5 bases and J by 7 bases, and 9 bases separated the two germline ends. CDR1 and CDR2 (germline): SGHVS, FQNEAQ. The CDR3 protein is CASSPRGEQYF. CDR3 in DNA: TGTGCCAGCAGCCCTCGCGGGGAGCAGTACTTC.

The chain employs TRBV18 and TRBJ1-2; 9 bases are a match to TRBD1. CDR3 length: 13 amino acids. Germline trimming cut 3 bases from V and 8 bases from J; bases unmatched to any gene: 4. Looked up from germline, CDR1 is KGHSH and CDR2 is LQKENI. The chain's CDR3 is CASSPRDREGYTF. Written as DNA, the CDR3 is TGTGCCAGCTCACCTCGGGACAGGGAAGGCTACACCTTC.